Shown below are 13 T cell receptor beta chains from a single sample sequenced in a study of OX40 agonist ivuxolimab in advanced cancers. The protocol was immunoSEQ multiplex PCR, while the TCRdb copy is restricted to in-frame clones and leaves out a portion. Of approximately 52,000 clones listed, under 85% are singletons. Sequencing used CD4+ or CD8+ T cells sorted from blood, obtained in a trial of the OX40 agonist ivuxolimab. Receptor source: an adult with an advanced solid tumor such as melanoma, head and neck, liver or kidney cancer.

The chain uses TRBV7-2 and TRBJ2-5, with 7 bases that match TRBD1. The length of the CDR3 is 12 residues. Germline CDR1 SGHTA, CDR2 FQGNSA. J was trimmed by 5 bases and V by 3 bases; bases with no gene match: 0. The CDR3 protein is CASSLDRETQYF. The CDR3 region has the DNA TGTGCCAGCAGCTTGGACAGGGAGACCCAGTACTTC.

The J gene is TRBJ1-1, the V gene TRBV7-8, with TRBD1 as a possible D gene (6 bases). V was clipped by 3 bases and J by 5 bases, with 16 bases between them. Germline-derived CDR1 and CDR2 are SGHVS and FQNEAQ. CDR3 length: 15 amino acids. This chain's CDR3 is CASSFPQGIRTEAFF. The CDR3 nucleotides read TGTGCCAGCAGCTTCCCACAGGGAATCAGAACTGAAGCTTTCTTT. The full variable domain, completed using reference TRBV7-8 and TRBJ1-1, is GAGVSQSPRYKVAKRGQDVALRCDPISGHVSLFWYQQALGQGPEFLTYFQNEAQLDKSGLPSDRFFAERPEGSVSTLKIQRTQQEDSAVYLCASSFPQGIRTEAFFGQGTRLTVV.

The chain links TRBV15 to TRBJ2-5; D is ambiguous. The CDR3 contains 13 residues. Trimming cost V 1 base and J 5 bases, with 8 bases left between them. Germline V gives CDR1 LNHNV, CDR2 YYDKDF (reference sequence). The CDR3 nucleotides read TGTGCCACCAGCAGAGCCGTAATGGAGACCCAGTACTTC. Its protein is CATSRAVMETQYF.

The CDR3: CASSEDGGPTDTQYF. The CDR3 region has the DNA TGTGCCAGCAGTGAAGACGGGGGGCCCACAGATACGCAGTATTTT. The rearrangement links TRBV2 to TRBJ2-3, with a tentative D call TRBD2 (7 bases). V lost 1 base and J lost 2, with 10 bases in between. The CDR3 is made up of 15 amino acids. The germline CDR1 and CDR2 sequences are SNHLY and FYNNEI.

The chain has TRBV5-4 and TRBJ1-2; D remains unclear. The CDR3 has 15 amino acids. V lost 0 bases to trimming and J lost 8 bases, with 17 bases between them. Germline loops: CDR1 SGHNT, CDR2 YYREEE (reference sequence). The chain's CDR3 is CASSLAASDRLGYTF. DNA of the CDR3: TGTGCCAGCAGCTTGGCGGCCTCCGATCGATTGGGCTACACCTTC.

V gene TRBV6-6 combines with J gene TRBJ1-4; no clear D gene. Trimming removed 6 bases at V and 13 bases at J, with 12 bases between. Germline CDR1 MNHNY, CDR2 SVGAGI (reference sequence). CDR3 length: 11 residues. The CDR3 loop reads CASRSDTLLFF. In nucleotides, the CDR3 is TGTGCCAGCAGGTCCGACACGCTACTGTTTTTT.

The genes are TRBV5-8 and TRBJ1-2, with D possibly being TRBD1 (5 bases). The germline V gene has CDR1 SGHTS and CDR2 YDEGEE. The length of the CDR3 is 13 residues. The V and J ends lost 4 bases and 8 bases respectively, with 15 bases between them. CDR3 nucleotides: TGTGCCAGCAGCCCAACAGGAGTGAAAGGCTACACCTTC. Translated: CASSPTGVKGYTF.

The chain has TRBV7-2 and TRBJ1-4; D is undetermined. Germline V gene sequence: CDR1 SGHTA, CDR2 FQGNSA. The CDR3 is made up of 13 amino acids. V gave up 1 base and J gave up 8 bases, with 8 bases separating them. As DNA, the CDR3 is TGTGCCAGCAGCTTAGACAGCGACGAAAAACTGTTTTTT. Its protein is CASSLDSDEKLFF.

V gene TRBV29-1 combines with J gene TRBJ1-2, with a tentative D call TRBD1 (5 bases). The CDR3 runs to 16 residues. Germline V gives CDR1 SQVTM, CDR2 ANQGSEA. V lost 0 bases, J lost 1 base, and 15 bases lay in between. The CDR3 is CSVEDRGAGNNYGYTF. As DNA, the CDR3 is TGCAGCGTTGAAGATCGAGGCGCAGGGAATAACTATGGCTACACCTTC.

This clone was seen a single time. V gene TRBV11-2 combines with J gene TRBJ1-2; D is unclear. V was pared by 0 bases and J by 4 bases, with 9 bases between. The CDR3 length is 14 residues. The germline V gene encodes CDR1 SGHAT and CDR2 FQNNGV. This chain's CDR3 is CASSLEGGSYGYTF. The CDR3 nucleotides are TGTGCCAGCAGCTTAGAGGGAGGTAGCTATGGCTACACCTTC.

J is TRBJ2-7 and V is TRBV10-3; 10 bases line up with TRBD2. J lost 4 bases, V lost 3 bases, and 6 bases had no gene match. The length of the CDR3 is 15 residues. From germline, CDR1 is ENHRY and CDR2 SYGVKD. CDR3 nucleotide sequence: TGTGCCATCAGTGATATAGCGGGGGGCGGGTACGAGCAGTACTTC. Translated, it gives CAISDIAGGGYEQYF.

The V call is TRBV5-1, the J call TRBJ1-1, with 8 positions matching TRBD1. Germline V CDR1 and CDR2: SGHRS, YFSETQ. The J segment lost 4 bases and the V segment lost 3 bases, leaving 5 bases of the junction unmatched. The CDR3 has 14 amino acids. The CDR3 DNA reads TGCGCCAGCAGCTCGGGACAGGTTGGCACTGAAGCTTTCTTT. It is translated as CASSSGQVGTEAFF.

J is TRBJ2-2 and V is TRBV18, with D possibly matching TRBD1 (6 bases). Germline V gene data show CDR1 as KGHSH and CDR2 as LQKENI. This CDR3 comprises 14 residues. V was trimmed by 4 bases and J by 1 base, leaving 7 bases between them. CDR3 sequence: CASSQGQNTGELFF. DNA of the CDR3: TGTGCCAGCTCACAGGGACAGAACACCGGGGAGCTGTTTTTT.